This T cell receptor (beta chain) was documented in a study of T cells in Graves' hyperthyroidism and ophthalmopathy. The V and J ends lost 7 bases and 2 bases respectively, with 14 bases between them. The CDR3 totals 14 residues. Germline loops: CDR1 SGHAT, CDR2 FQNNGV. TCR beta CDR3 sequences were amplified from RNA transcripts. The primer set for the first-round RT-PCR of the TCR CDR3 was HTBI. TCRdb reprocessed the multiplex PCR reads with MiXCR, giving one entry per CDR3 protein. The table shows approximately 600,000 distinct CDR3 sequences, with roughly 14% occurring only once. The sequenced sample was blood. The receptor comes from a woman between 35 and 50 years old with Graves' ophthalmopathy. The chain couples TRBV11-2 to TRBJ1-1, with a possible D match to TRBD1 (6 bases). The CDR3: CASNPWTANTEAFF. CDR3 DNA sequence: TGTGCCAGCAACCCTTGGACAGCAAACACTGAAGCTTTCTTT.